This T cell receptor beta chain was profiled in a study of cytomegalovirus exposure and HLA in healthy donors. Findings and caveats of the study: Upon later analysis, HLA-associated TCR beta chains proved more clonally expanded than other, equally common chains. Being productive about 87% or about 30% of the time was typical of most TCR beta V segments in an earlier analysis.

Comment on this clone: Antigen specificity is unknown.

The PCR had 60 Vbeta and 13 Jbeta primers. Profiling relied on immunoSEQ multiplex PCR, and the TCRdb table lists in-frame clones only, not all of them. The table includes about 130,000 clones, 84% detected once. This sequence was found in a woman between 18 and 29 years old in good health and CMV-seropositive. Sequencing used PBMCs.

In nucleotides, the CDR3 is TGTGCCAGCAGCCAAGAACAGGGGAATTATAGCAATCAGCCCCAGCATTTT. Translation gives CASSQEQGNYSNQPQHF. The V and J genes are TRBV14 and TRBJ1-5, with 7 bases identical to TRBD1. The CDR3 is 17 residues long. Germline V gene data show CDR1 as SGHDN and CDR2 as FVKESK. The V segment lost 0 bases and the J segment 0 bases; nucleotides outside the gene matches: 5.